Included here is one T cell receptor beta chain sequence, with context. Its antigen is as yet unknown. The sample belongs to a study of T-cell reconstitution after alpha-beta-depleted transplantation in children. Study-level findings and limits: Newly generated T cells supplied most T-cell counts and diversity one year post-transplant. About two months after transplant, alpha-beta T cells reportedly came from several hundred expanded graft clones.

Unique molecular identifiers featured in how the TCRbeta library was prepared. TCRdb ran MiXCR on the PCR reads and lists one entry per CDR3 protein. The sample lists around 700,000 distinct CDR3 sequences; 13% were seen once. Trimming shortened V by 0 bases and J by 3 bases, and 9 bases separated the two germline ends. CDR1 is MNHGY and CDR2 is SAAAGT in the germline V gene. The CDR3 has 14 residues. This clonotype originated in a girl aged 2-15 years with congenital amegakaryocytic thrombocytopenia, due to receive a stem cell transplant. The chain couples TRBV6-8 to TRBJ2-7; D not resolved. This material consisted of PBMCs, taken before TCRalphabeta/CD19-depleted stem cell transplant. The CDR3: CASSYSRQLYEQYF. In DNA, the CDR3 is TGTGCCAGCAGTTACTCGAGGCAGCTCTACGAGCAGTACTTC.